This is a list of T cell receptor beta chains from one sample in a study of T cell responses to AZD1222 COVID-19 vaccine. Measured with immunoSEQ multiplex PCR; TCRdb has only the in-frame clones, and not every one. Among some 110,000 clones, over 85% were seen once, and the ten largest hold around 5%. The specimen was peripheral blood, collected on day 0 of AZD1222 vaccination. These receptors were obtained from an adult in good health. CDR3s include the opening cysteine and the closing phenylalanine or tryptophan. Fields, in order: V gene, D gene, J gene, clone size, CDR3 DNA, CDR3 protein. D genes are given only for firm matches. Clone size is stated in some rows and not others, as once, few, many or a class when expanded.

V gene: TRBV5-1; D gene: TRBD2; J gene: TRBJ2-1; clone size: -; CDR3 DNA: TGCGCCAGCAGCTTACTAGCGGGTAACTACAATGAGCAGTTCTTC; CDR3 protein: CASSLLAGNYNEQFF
V gene: TRBV19; D gene: -; J gene: TRBJ1-2; clone size: -; CDR3 DNA: TGTGCCAGTAACCAGGAGGGTTTCTATGGCTACACCTTC; CDR3 protein: CASNQEGFYGYTF
V gene: TRBV10-1; D gene: -; J gene: TRBJ2-5; clone size: -; CDR3 DNA: TGCGCCAGCAGTGAGAATATGTTGGAGACCCAGTACTTC; CDR3 protein: CASSENMLETQYF
V gene: TRBV5-1; D gene: -; J gene: TRBJ1-5; clone size: few; CDR3 DNA: TGCGCCAGCAGCTTGGCGTGGGGGGATCAGCCCCAGCATTTT; CDR3 protein: CASSLAWGDQPQHF
V gene: TRBV5-1; D gene: -; J gene: TRBJ1-2; clone size: -; CDR3 DNA: TGCGCCAGCAGCTTGGCCTCAGGTATGGGGAAGAGCTATGGCTACACCTTC; CDR3 protein: CASSLASGMGKSYGYTF
V gene: TRBV27; D gene: -; J gene: TRBJ1-4; clone size: once; CDR3 DNA: TGTGCCAGCAGCCAGTGGGGTGCGGGGAAGACTAATGAAAAACTGTTTTTT; CDR3 protein: CASSQWGAGKTNEKLFF
V gene: TRBV27; D gene: TRBD2; J gene: TRBJ2-3; clone size: -; CDR3 DNA: TGTGCCAGCAGTTCCCCGCTCTTGGCGGGAGTCGGTGATACGCAGTATTTT; CDR3 protein: CASSSPLLAGVGDTQYF
V gene: TRBV7-9; D gene: TRBD2; J gene: TRBJ2-7; clone size: -; CDR3 DNA: TGTGCCAGCAGCCACCTAACCACTAGCGGCTACGAGCAGTACTTC; CDR3 protein: CASSHLTTSGYEQYF
V gene: TRBV5-1; D gene: TRBD2; J gene: TRBJ2-5; clone size: once; CDR3 DNA: TGCGCCAGCAGCTTATTACAGCGGGAGGGAGAGACCCAGTACTTC; CDR3 protein: CASSLLQREGETQYF
V gene: TRBV2; D gene: TRBD1; J gene: TRBJ1-5; clone size: once; CDR3 DNA: TGTGCCAGCAGAACTTGGACAGGGAGTAATCAGCCCCAGCATTTT; CDR3 protein: CASRTWTGSNQPQHF
V gene: TRBV6-1; D gene: TRBD1; J gene: TRBJ2-7; clone size: -; CDR3 DNA: TGTGCCAGCAGTGAAGAGGCAGGGGGAATCTACGAGCAGTACTTC; CDR3 protein: CASSEEAGGIYEQYF
V gene: TRBV5-5; D gene: -; J gene: TRBJ1-1; clone size: -; CDR3 DNA: TGTGCCAGCAGCTTGTCGGGCCGGGGCCACACTGAAGCTTTCTTT; CDR3 protein: CASSLSGRGHTEAFF
V gene: TRBV19; D gene: -; J gene: TRBJ1-5; clone size: -; CDR3 DNA: TGTGCCAGTACATCTAGGGGGGTGCTCTATAGCAATCAGCCCCAGCATTTT; CDR3 protein: CASTSRGVLYSNQPQHF
V gene: TRBV28; D gene: -; J gene: TRBJ1-1; clone size: few; CDR3 DNA: TGTGCCAGCAGGAATAGGGGCAGGGAACTGTTCGTGAACACTGAAGCTTTCTTT; CDR3 protein: CASRNRGRELFVNTEAFF
V gene: TRBV19; D gene: TRBD2; J gene: TRBJ2-3; clone size: -; CDR3 DNA: TGTGCCAGTAGTCGTTACATTAGCGGGAGGGCCGCAGATACGCAGTATTTT; CDR3 protein: CASSRYISGRAADTQYF
V gene: TRBV4-1; D gene: -; J gene: TRBJ1-2; clone size: -; CDR3 DNA: TGCGCCAGCAGCCAAGATCCAGGGTTGGTGAGTGGCTACACCTTC; CDR3 protein: CASSQDPGLVSGYTF
V gene: TRBV28; D gene: -; J gene: TRBJ1-2; clone size: -; CDR3 DNA: TGTGCCAGCAGTCTAAGTCCTGACAGAGTAGCCCGGGGCTACACCTTC; CDR3 protein: CASSLSPDRVARGYTF
V gene: TRBV5-8; D gene: -; J gene: TRBJ1-3; clone size: -; CDR3 DNA: TGTGCCAGCAGCTTTTCCCTGAGCTCTGGAAACACCATATATTTT; CDR3 protein: CASSFSLSSGNTIYF
V gene: TRBV19; D gene: -; J gene: TRBJ2-2; clone size: -; CDR3 DNA: TGTGCCAGTAGTCCTTCAGGGGGGAGAAACACCGGGGAGCTGTTTTTT; CDR3 protein: CASSPSGGRNTGELFF
V gene: TRBV6-5; D gene: TRBD1; J gene: TRBJ1-4; clone size: -; CDR3 DNA: TGTGCCAGTAAAGACAGGGGAGGCGGAGAAAAACTGTTTTTT; CDR3 protein: CASKDRGGGEKLFF
V gene: TRBV6-4; D gene: -; J gene: TRBJ1-5; clone size: -; CDR3 DNA: TGTGCCAGCAGCCCCGAGGGGGGCGGTCAGCCCCAGCATTTT; CDR3 protein: CASSPEGGGQPQHF
V gene: TRBV29-1; D gene: TRBD2; J gene: TRBJ2-5; clone size: -; CDR3 DNA: TGCAGCGTTGAAGGCCTAGCGGGAGAGACCCAGTACTTC; CDR3 protein: CSVEGLAGETQYF
V gene: TRBV12-2; D gene: -; J gene: TRBJ2-1; clone size: -; CDR3 DNA: TGTGCAAGTCGCTTAGGGTTAGACAGGGGGCCTGAGCAGCGGCAGTTCTTC; CDR3 protein: CASRLGLDRGPEQRQFF
V gene: TRBV27; D gene: -; J gene: TRBJ1-1; clone size: few; CDR3 DNA: TGTGCCAGCAGTTGGGGCATGAACACTGAAGCTTTCTTT; CDR3 protein: CASSWGMNTEAFF
V gene: TRBV7-9; D gene: -; J gene: TRBJ1-1; clone size: -; CDR3 DNA: TGTGCCAGCAGCCAAAGGCTGAACACTGAAGCTTTCTTT; CDR3 protein: CASSQRLNTEAFF
V gene: TRBV7-2; D gene: TRBD1; J gene: TRBJ2-5; clone size: once; CDR3 DNA: TGTGCCAGCAGCTTATCCCAGGGGGTTGGTGAGACCCAGTACTTC; CDR3 protein: CASSLSQGVGETQYF
V gene: TRBV30; D gene: -; J gene: TRBJ2-7; clone size: -; CDR3 DNA: TGTGCCTGGAGTGTCGGAGGACCGCAGCAGTACTTC; CDR3 protein: CAWSVGGPQQYF
V gene: TRBV7-2; D gene: -; J gene: TRBJ1-1; clone size: -; CDR3 DNA: TGTGCCAGCAGCCCACCAGAGGCTCTGAACACTGAAGCTTTCTTT; CDR3 protein: CASSPPEALNTEAFF
V gene: TRBV6-5; D gene: -; J gene: TRBJ1-2; clone size: once; CDR3 DNA: TGTGCCAGCAGTAGGGGGTTCGGCTACACCTTC; CDR3 protein: CASSRGFGYTF
V gene: TRBV27; D gene: -; J gene: TRBJ2-7; clone size: -; CDR3 DNA: TGTGCCAGCAGTGGCTTGGACTACGAGCAGTACTTC; CDR3 protein: CASSGLDYEQYF
V gene: TRBV5-1; D gene: TRBD1; J gene: TRBJ2-1; clone size: -; CDR3 DNA: TGCGCCAGCAGCTTGTCAGGGGGTCGCTGGGGTTCCAATGAGCAGTTCTTC; CDR3 protein: CASSLSGGRWGSNEQFF
V gene: TRBV2; D gene: TRBD1; J gene: TRBJ1-3; clone size: -; CDR3 DNA: TGTGCCAGCAGCTCGACAGGGGGAGGAAACACCATATATTTT; CDR3 protein: CASSSTGGGNTIYF
V gene: TRBV10-3; D gene: TRBD1; J gene: TRBJ1-1; clone size: -; CDR3 DNA: TGTGCCATCAGGGAGACAGGGGACAGTACTGAAGCTTTCTTT; CDR3 protein: CAIRETGDSTEAFF
V gene: TRBV5-1; D gene: -; J gene: TRBJ2-7; clone size: -; CDR3 DNA: TGCGCCAGCAGCTTGGATGCGGGGACGGGCGAGCAGTACTTC; CDR3 protein: CASSLDAGTGEQYF
V gene: TRBV5-1; D gene: -; J gene: TRBJ1-1; clone size: -; CDR3 DNA: TGCGCCAGCAGCTTGGCCGGGGGCGTCGAGACTGAAGCTTTCTTT; CDR3 protein: CASSLAGGVETEAFF
V gene: TRBV7-8; D gene: -; J gene: TRBJ2-7; clone size: -; CDR3 DNA: TGTGCCAGCAGCCCATCGGGTAGCTACTCCTACGAGCAGTACTTC; CDR3 protein: CASSPSGSYSYEQYF
V gene: TRBV4-3; D gene: -; J gene: TRBJ2-5; clone size: -; CDR3 DNA: TGCGCCAGCAGCCGGGACATTCAAGAGACCCAGTACTTC; CDR3 protein: CASSRDIQETQYF
V gene: TRBV3-1/TRBV3-2; D gene: TRBD2; J gene: TRBJ2-3; clone size: -; CDR3 DNA: TGTGCCAGCAGTCTCCCGGGAGGAAGGGATACGCAGTATTTT; CDR3 protein: CASSLPGGRDTQYF
V gene: TRBV5-5; D gene: -; J gene: TRBJ2-7; clone size: -; CDR3 DNA: TGTGCCAGCAGCCATAGAAAAACAGGGTTCTACGAGCAGTACTTC; CDR3 protein: CASSHRKTGFYEQYF
V gene: TRBV6-5; D gene: -; J gene: TRBJ2-3; clone size: -; CDR3 DNA: TGTGCCAGCAGTTACTCCGGAGTGCGGGGCACAGATACGCAGTATTTT; CDR3 protein: CASSYSGVRGTDTQYF
V gene: TRBV2; D gene: TRBD2; J gene: TRBJ2-7; clone size: -; CDR3 DNA: TGTGCCAGCAGTGGTCTAGCGGACCCCCTGGGCTTC; CDR3 protein: CASSGLADPLGF
V gene: TRBV29-1; D gene: -; J gene: TRBJ2-1; clone size: -; CDR3 DNA: TGCAGCGTTGAGGGCCCACAACGTGAGCAGTTCTTC; CDR3 protein: CSVEGPQREQFF
V gene: TRBV27; D gene: -; J gene: TRBJ2-5; clone size: -; CDR3 DNA: TGTGCCAGCAGTTTGTTAGGTACAGAGACCCAGTACTTC; CDR3 protein: CASSLLGTETQYF
V gene: TRBV11-3; D gene: TRBD2; J gene: TRBJ2-3; clone size: -; CDR3 DNA: TGTGCCAGCAGGCGCGGGGGGACAGATACGCAGTATTTT; CDR3 protein: CASRRGGTDTQYF
V gene: TRBV5-1; D gene: -; J gene: TRBJ2-1; clone size: -; CDR3 DNA: TGCGCCAGCAGCTTGGACGGGGAAATCTACAATGAGCAGTTCTTC; CDR3 protein: CASSLDGEIYNEQFF
V gene: TRBV4-1; D gene: -; J gene: TRBJ1-4; clone size: -; CDR3 DNA: TGCGCCAGCAGCCAAGATCTGAACCAGGCTCCAACTAATGAAAAACTGTTTTTT; CDR3 protein: CASSQDLNQAPTNEKLFF
V gene: TRBV6-6; D gene: -; J gene: TRBJ1-2; clone size: -; CDR3 DNA: TGTGCCAGCAAGTTACAGGGAGACCGAAACTATGGCTACACCTTC; CDR3 protein: CASKLQGDRNYGYTF
V gene: TRBV19; D gene: -; J gene: TRBJ1-3; clone size: -; CDR3 DNA: TGTGCCAGTAGTCCTGGAAACACCATATATTTT; CDR3 protein: CASSPGNTIYF
V gene: TRBV9; D gene: -; J gene: TRBJ1-1; clone size: -; CDR3 DNA: TGTGCCAGCAGCGCAGGATCTATGACTGAAGCTTTCTTT; CDR3 protein: CASSAGSMTEAFF
V gene: TRBV6-1; D gene: -; J gene: TRBJ2-5; clone size: -; CDR3 DNA: TGTGCCAGCAGTGAAAAACTAGAGACCCAGTACTTC; CDR3 protein: CASSEKLETQYF
V gene: TRBV7-6; D gene: TRBD2; J gene: TRBJ2-5; clone size: -; CDR3 DNA: TGTGCCAGCAGCTTAGTAGCGGGGGTCCAAGAGACCCAGTACTTC; CDR3 protein: CASSLVAGVQETQYF
V gene: TRBV3-1/TRBV3-2; D gene: -; J gene: TRBJ1-2; clone size: -; CDR3 DNA: TGTGCCAGCAGCCCCCTGGGTTCAGATATACGCTACACCTTC; CDR3 protein: CASSPLGSDIRYTF